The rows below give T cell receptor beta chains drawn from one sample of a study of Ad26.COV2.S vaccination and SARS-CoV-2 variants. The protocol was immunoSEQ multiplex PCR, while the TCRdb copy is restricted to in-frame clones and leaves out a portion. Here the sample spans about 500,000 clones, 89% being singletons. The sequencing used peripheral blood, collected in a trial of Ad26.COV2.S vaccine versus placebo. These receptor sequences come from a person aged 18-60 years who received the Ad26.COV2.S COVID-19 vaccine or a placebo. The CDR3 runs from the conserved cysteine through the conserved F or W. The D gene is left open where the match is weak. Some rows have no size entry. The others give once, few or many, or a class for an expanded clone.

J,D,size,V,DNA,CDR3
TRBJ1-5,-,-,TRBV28,TGTGCCAGCAGTTTAGACCCGTGGGGGGGATCGGAGGTGAATCAGCCCCAGCATTTT,CASSLDPWGGSEVNQPQHF
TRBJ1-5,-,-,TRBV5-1,TGCGCCAGCAGCTTGGTTGGGGGTAGCAATCAGCCCCAGCATTTT,CASSLVGGSNQPQHF
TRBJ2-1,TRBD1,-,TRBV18,TGTGCCAGCTCACCACCGGGACAGGGGACGCAGTTCTTC,CASSPPGQGTQFF
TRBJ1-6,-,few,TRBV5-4,TGTGCCAGCAGCCGACAGGTGACCTCCTATAATTCACCCCTCCACTTT,CASSRQVTSYNSPLHF
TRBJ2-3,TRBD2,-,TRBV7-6,TGTGCCAGCAGCTTAGTCGGGACTAGCGCAGATACGCAGTATTTT,CASSLVGTSADTQYF
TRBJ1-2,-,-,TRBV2,TGTGCCAGCAGTGGGGGCGAAAACTATGGCTACACCTTC,CASSGGENYGYTF
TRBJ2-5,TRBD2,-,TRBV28,TGTGCCAGCAGCACCCCAACTAGCGGGAGTCAAGAGACCCAGTACTTC,CASSTPTSGSQETQYF
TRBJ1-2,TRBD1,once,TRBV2,TGTGCCAGCAGACTGACGGCCGGGACAGGGTTGGGTGGCTACACCTTC,CASRLTAGTGLGGYTF
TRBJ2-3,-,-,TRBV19,TGTGCCACCACAGGCCAGGACATGACTAGCACAGATACGCAGTATTTT,CATTGQDMTSTDTQYF
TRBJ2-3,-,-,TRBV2,TGTGCCCGGGCTCTGTTCGACACAGATACGCAGTATTTT,CARALFDTDTQYF
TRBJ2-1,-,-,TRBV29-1,TGCAGCGCGGTTAGAGGGGATCAACTCTTGTTCTTC,CSAVRGDQLLFF
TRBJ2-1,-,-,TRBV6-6,TGTGCCAGCAGTTACGACGGTTCCCCGCAGTTCTTC,CASSYDGSPQFF
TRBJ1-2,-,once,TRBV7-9,TGTGCCAGCAGCTACGGGCAGCGGGGTGGCTACACCTTC,CASSYGQRGGYTF
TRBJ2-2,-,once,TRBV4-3,TGCGCCAGCAGCCAAGGTGGGCGGGGGAACACCGGGGAGCTGTTTTTT,CASSQGGRGNTGELFF
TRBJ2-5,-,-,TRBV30,TGTGCCTGGAGTGTACTTGGGAGGCAAGAGACCCAGTACTTC,CAWSVLGRQETQYF
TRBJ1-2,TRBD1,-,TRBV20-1,TGCAGTGCTAGTAGGAGCAAGGGGGGACAGGCCTATGGCTACACCTTC,CSASRSKGGQAYGYTF
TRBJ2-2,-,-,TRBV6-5,TGTGCCAGCAGTTACCGACAGACGAACACCGGGGAGCTGTTTTTT,CASSYRQTNTGELFF
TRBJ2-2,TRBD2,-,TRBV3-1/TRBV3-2,TGTGCCAGCAGCCAAGAGGTCCCTAGCGGGAGTTGGACCGGGGAGCTGTTTTTT,CASSQEVPSGSWTGELFF
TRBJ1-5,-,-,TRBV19,TGTGCCAGTAGTCCGGGGCAATTACAGCCCCAGCATTTT,CASSPGQLQPQHF
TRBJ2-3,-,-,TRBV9,TGTGCCAGCAGCGTAGGTTCCCGTGGCGGGGGCTTTGATACGCAGTATTTT,CASSVGSRGGGFDTQYF
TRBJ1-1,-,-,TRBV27,TGTGCCAGCAGTTCCCACCTGAACACTGAAGCTTTCTTT,CASSSHLNTEAFF
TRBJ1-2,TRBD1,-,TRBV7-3,TGTGCCAGCAGCTTAGGACAGGGGGAAGGCTACACCTTC,CASSLGQGEGYTF
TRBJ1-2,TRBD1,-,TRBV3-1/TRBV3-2,TGTGCCAGCAGCCCGTCCGGGACAGACTATGGCTACACCTTC,CASSPSGTDYGYTF
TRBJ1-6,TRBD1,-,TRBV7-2,TGTGCCAGCAGCTTTTCGACAGGGAATTCACCCCTCCACTTT,CASSFSTGNSPLHF
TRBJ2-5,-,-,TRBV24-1,TGTGCCACCGGGGGGGCACAGGGGTACCAAGAGACCCAGTACTTC,CATGGAQGYQETQYF
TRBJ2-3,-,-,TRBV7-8,TGTGCCAGCAGCGCCCGCCAAATCGGACAGAAAGGCACAGATACGCAGTATTTT,CASSARQIGQKGTDTQYF
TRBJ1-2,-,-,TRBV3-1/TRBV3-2,TGTGCCAGCAGCCAAGACTCTGGGGGGATGGTAGAGGGCTACACCTTC,CASSQDSGGMVEGYTF
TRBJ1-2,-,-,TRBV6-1,TGTGCCAGCAGTGAAGGGCCTAGGGATGGCTACACCTTC,CASSEGPRDGYTF
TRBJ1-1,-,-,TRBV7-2,TGTGCCAGCAGTCATAGCGGGGTCGAAGCTTTCTTT,CASSHSGVEAFF
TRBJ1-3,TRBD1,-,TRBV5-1,TGCGCCAGCGGACAGGGGGCTACTGGAAACACCATATATTTT,CASGQGATGNTIYF
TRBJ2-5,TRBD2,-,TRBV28,TGTGCCAGCAGTTTAAGGCGACTAGCGGGTCGTCAAGAGACCCAGTACTTC,CASSLRRLAGRQETQYF
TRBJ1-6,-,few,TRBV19,TGTGCCAGTAGTATTTTGGGCTCTAACCAAAATTCACCCCTCCACTTT,CASSILGSNQNSPLHF
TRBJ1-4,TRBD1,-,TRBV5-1,TGCGCCAGCTCGAGGCGGACAGGGGACACCGTGGGGGGACTGTTTTTT,CASSRRTGDTVGGLFF
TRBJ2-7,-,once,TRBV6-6,TGTGCCAGCAGTTACGTGGACAGAGCCGAGTACGAGCAGTACTTC,CASSYVDRAEYEQYF
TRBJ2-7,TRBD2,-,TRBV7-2,TGTGCCAGCAGCTTAGTAGCGGGGGGGCCTAACGAGCAGTACTTC,CASSLVAGGPNEQYF
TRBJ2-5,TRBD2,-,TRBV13,TGTGCCAGCAGGTTACTAGCGGGAGGGCTGGTAGAGACCCAGTACTTC,CASRLLAGGLVETQYF
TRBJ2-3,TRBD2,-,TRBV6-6,TGTGCCAGCAGTTATAATAGCGGGGGGCACACAGATACGCAGTATTTT,CASSYNSGGHTDTQYF
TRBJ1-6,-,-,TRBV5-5,TGTGCCAGCAGCTTGTCGCTTGTAGGGTTTTCACCCCTCCACTTT,CASSLSLVGFSPLHF
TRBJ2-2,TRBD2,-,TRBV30,TGTGCCTGGAGTGTAATGCTAGCGGGAGCGAACACCGGGGAGCTGTTTTTT,CAWSVMLAGANTGELFF